This T cell receptor beta chain was documented in a study of blood T cell repertoires in COVID-19. The length of the CDR3 is 15 residues. V was pared by 0 bases and J by 5 bases, with 11 bases between. Germline V lookup: CDR1 SGHKS, CDR2 YYEKEE (reference sequence). This clone was found once. Authors' methods: Reference gene primer amplification gave nucleated cell count estimates. Here immunoSEQ multiplex PCR was the method, and the copy in TCRdb shows in-frame clones only, minus some. The DNA gave D and trimming, while V, J and clone size come from that table. Among about 240,000 clones listed, about 80% were seen once.

This receptor was obtained from a woman at least 80 years old with acute or convalescent COVID-19. The chain has TRBV5-5 and TRBJ2-2; D may be TRBD1 (5 bases). Input material: peripheral blood. CDR3 nucleotide sequence: TGTGCCAGCAGCTTGGTTGGGGCGGATACCGGGGAGCTGTTTTTT. Protein product: CASSLVGADTGELFF.